This T cell receptor (beta chain) came from a study of vaccination and CD4 T cells after COVID-19. As to treatment: roughly nine-day PBMC culture with coronavirus spike peptide pools or control peptides (ViraFEST assay). Pre-COVID-19 pandemic sampling (2011-2018) yielded the unexposed donor's CD4+ T cells. In its sample, this clonotype was seen once. Its specificity is not known. V shed 6 bases, J shed 1 base, and the junction held 6 bases outside the gene matches. Germline CDR1 DFQATT, CDR2 SNEGSKA (reference sequence). This CDR3 spans 14 amino acids. With the Oncomine TCR Beta short-read assay, DNA from cultured CD4+ T cells was sequenced. TCRdb re-called the PCR reads through MiXCR, storing one row per CDR3 protein. The sample has over 6,500 distinct CDR3 sequences, 45% to 65% seen once.

Material: CD4+ T cells from blood, cultured in vitro. The sequence came from a human donor in good health. The rearrangement uses TRBV20-1 and TRBJ2-1; 7 bases align to TRBD1. The CDR3 DNA follows: TGCAGTGCCAACAGGGGTGGGTCCTACAATGAGCAGTTCTTC. Its protein is CSANRGGSYNEQFF.